The clone carrying this T cell receptor beta chain has just a few counts. Its antigen is currently unknown. This record belongs to a study of identical twins. A universal primer site was incorporated via template switching, and the cDNA contained unique molecular identifiers. TCRdb reprocessed the 5' RACE reads with MiXCR, giving one entry per CDR3 protein. The sample yields more than 650,000 distinct CDR3 sequences, less than 7% seen once. The study's findings and limits: Insertions were reduced in abundant cord blood beta clonotypes but not in memory repertoires.

The receptor was derived from a man aged 18 to 35 in good health. Material for sequencing was naive T cells sorted from blood.

In nucleotides, the CDR3 is TGCGCCAGCAGCTTAAGGGGGCCGAATACGCAGTATTTT. Translated, it gives CASSLRGPNTQYF. The V gene is TRBV5-1, the J gene TRBJ2-3; 7 positions agree with TRBD1. Germline assignment: CDR1 SGHRS and CDR2 YFSETQ. Trimming removed 2 bases from V and 7 bases from J; junction bases left unmatched: 4. CDR3 length equals 13 residues.